The text below deals with one T cell receptor (beta chain). The sample is drawn from a study of cytomegalovirus exposure and HLA in healthy donors. Whole-study context: A data release that came early held approximately 85 million unique TCRs from HLA-typed donors.

PCR was performed using 60 Vbeta and 13 Jbeta primers. This table comes from immunoSEQ multiplex PCR, and its TCRdb copy is limited to in-frame clones, with some not included. In the table there are approximately 120,000 clones, 60% to 85% of which are singletons. Sequenced: PBMCs. The sequence came from a man under 40 in good health and CMV-seronegative.

This CDR3 reads CASRRLAGTREQFF. The CDR3 region has the DNA TGTGCCAGCAGGCGACTAGCGGGGACGAGAGAGCAGTTCTTC. This chain links TRBV6-6 with TRBJ2-1; 11 nucleotides match TRBD2. Germline V CDR1 and CDR2: MNHNY, SVGAGI (reference sequence). Unmatched junction bases numbered 8, after V lost 6 bases and J lost 10 bases. The length of the CDR3 is 14 residues.